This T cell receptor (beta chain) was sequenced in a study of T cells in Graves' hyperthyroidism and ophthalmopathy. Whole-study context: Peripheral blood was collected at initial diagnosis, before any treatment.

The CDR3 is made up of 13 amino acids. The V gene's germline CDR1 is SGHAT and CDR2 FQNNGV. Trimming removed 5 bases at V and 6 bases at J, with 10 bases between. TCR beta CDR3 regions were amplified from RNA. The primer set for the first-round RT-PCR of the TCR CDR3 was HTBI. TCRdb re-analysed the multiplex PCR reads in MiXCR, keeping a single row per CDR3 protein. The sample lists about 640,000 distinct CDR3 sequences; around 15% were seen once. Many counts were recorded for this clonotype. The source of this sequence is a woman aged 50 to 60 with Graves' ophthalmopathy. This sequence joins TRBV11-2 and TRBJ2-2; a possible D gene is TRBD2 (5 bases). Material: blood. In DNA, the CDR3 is TGTGCCAGCAGCCCGAGTAGCGCCGGGGAGCTGTTTTTT. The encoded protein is CASSPSSAGELFF.